This TCR beta chain was identified in a study of Graves' ophthalmopathy and Graves' hyperthyroidism. The study, taken as a whole, reports: The model's ophthalmopathy progression predictions had approximately 71% sensitivity and approximately 72% specificity.

Amplified TCR beta CDR3 regions were obtained using RNA transcripts as template. RT-PCR with HTBI primers came first, then second-round multiplex PCR. TCRdb independently ran MiXCR on the multiplex PCR reads; one entry per CDR3 protein. The sample holds roughly 500,000 distinct CDR3 sequences; approximately 15% are singletons and the top ten take more than 8.5%. CDR1 and CDR2 from the germline V gene are DFQATT and SNEGSKA (reference sequence). V shed 4 bases, J shed 4 bases, and the junction held 10 bases outside the gene matches. This CDR3 is built from 16 residues. Note on this clonotype: What it recognizes is unknown.

The sequencing sample was made of blood. The J gene is TRBJ2-2, the V gene TRBV20-1; TRBD2 agrees at 9 bases. This TCR was sampled from a woman aged 25 to 39 with Graves' ophthalmopathy. In DNA, the CDR3 is TGCAGTGCTACACTTCCGGGACTAGCAGCCACCGGGGAGCTGTTTTTT. Protein: CSATLPGLAATGELFF.